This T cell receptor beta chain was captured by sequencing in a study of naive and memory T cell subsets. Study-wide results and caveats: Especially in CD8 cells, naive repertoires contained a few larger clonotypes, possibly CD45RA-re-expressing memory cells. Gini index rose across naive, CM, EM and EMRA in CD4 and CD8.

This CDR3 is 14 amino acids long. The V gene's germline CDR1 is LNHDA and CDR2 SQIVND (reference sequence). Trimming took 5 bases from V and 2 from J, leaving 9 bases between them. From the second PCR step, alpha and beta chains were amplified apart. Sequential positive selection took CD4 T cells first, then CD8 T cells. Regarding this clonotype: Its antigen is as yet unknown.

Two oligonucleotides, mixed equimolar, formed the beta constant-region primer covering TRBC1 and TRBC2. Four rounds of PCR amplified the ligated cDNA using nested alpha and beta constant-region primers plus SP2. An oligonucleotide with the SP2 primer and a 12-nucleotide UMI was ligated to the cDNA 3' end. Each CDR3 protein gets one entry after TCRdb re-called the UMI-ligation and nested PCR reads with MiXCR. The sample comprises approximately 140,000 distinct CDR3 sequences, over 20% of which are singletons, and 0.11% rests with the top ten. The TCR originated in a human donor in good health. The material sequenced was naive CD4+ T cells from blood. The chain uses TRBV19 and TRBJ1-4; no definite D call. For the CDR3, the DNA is TGTGCCAGTAGTTTACGGTCGACTAATGAAAAACTGTTTTTT. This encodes CASSLRSTNEKLFF.